This TCR beta chain appears in the sequencing data of a study of blood T cell repertoires in COVID-19 (dated by TCRdb to about 2020). Concerning the study at large: Samples from collaborators originated in the United States, Italy and Spain and spanned both the acute and convalescent phases of COVID-19. The prospective study material was composed of cDNA or gDNA derived from T cells, B-cell-depleted T cells, or PBMCs. Subjects who had been exposed to COVID-19, were actively infected with it, or had recovered from it provided the deeply sampled blood TCRbeta repertoires that made up the dataset. The repertoires were made available in a free public database intended to serve as a resource for research on the immune response to SARS-CoV-2. The samples were drawn from two sources: the first 160 participants of the ongoing ImmuneRACE study, and fewer than 1,500 subjects contributed by 6 global collaborators. The sample metadata nearly always contained a de-identified subject ID, COVID-19 status, age in years and sex. Where available, HLA class I and class II types were obtained from metadata supplied by the sample provider rather than from assay-based typing.

As concerns this clone: The clone's antigen remains unknown. Per-base qualities were not stored, and no clone one base away is much larger.

Whole blood was collected in K2EDTA tubes by collaborating institutions according to the institutions' own protocols. Collaborator samples were shipped for TCRbeta analysis as frozen whole blood, isolated PBMCs, or DNA extracted from either sample type. Points the paper makes about the study in general: The amount of clinical and demographic metadata varied by source and participant and was provided uncurated.

TCRbeta CDR3 regions were amplified from genomic DNA using the immunoSEQ Assay, a bias-controlled multiplex PCR. The original pipeline was this. Within the assay, amplification of reference gene primers was used to estimate how many nucleated cells each sample contained. Sequence reads were collapsed and filtered to measure the absolute abundance of every unique TCRbeta CDR3 rearrangement. Productive Simpson clonality was computed per sample as the square root of Simpson's diversity index over productive rearrangements. Imported from immuneACCESS, the table was reduced by TCRdb to in-frame sequences with V and J called. These copies leave out some clones; in studies compared against another copy, an unresolved V gene accounts for under half, and the cause of the remainder is not known. For V, J and clone size, that table is used; D and trimming come from the DNA. Here the sample has about 160,000 clones; about 86% occur a single time. The ten largest account for more than 3% of the sample.

From V the trimming removes 3 bases and from J it removes 2 bases, while the gene matches leave 8 bases of the junction unaccounted for. The CDR3 starts with the cysteine, ends with the phenylalanine, and has 16 residues. CDR3 DNA only is kept here, 48 bases in frame from base 1. For CDR1 and CDR2, the germline V gene lists SGHVS and FQNEAQ. The chain couples TRBV7-8 to TRBJ2-7; 9 junctional bases match TRBD1. The TCR was taken from a woman aged 70 to 79 with acute or convalescent COVID-19. Sequencing used peripheral blood. The CDR3 loop reads CASSFPSTGGAYEQYF. Read as DNA, the sequence is TGTGCCAGCAGCTTTCCCTCGACAGGGGGTGCCTACGAGCAGTACTTC. Outside the CDR3, residues come from the reference TRBV7-8 and TRBJ2-7 proteins, so the full variable domain is: GAGVSQSPRYKVAKRGQDVALRCDPISGHVSLFWYQQALGQGPEFLTYFQNEAQLDKSGLPSDRFFAERPEGSVSTLKIQRTQQEDSAVYLCASSFPSTGGAYEQYFGPGTRLTVT.